Listed below are T cell receptor beta chains from one sample, sequenced in a study of identical twins. MiXCR, applied by TCRdb to the 5' RACE reads, yields one record per CDR3 protein. The table lists about 200,000 distinct CDR3 sequences, 5.5% to 7.5% of them singletons. The data also belong to a second study, concerning T cells expressing NK-cell markers.

Material: CD8+ T cells sorted from blood. The receptor set was obtained from a woman between 18 and 30 years old in good health. CDR3s include the opening cysteine and the closing phenylalanine or tryptophan. The order of the fields is V gene, clone size, J gene, D gene, CDR3 protein, CDR3 DNA. D genes are given only for firm matches. Only part of the rows carry a size: once, few, many, or a class if the clone is expanded.

TRBV9,few,TRBJ2-1,TRBD2,CASSVESSGGLGEQFF,TGTGCCAGCAGCGTAGAGTCTAGCGGGGGGTTGGGTGAGCAGTTCTTC
TRBV9,few,TRBJ1-2,.,CASSVGTERWNYGYTF,TGTGCCAGCAGCGTAGGGACGGAGAGGTGGAACTATGGCTACACCTTC
TRBV6-1,few,TRBJ2-5,TRBD1,CASSRGTGGGETQYF,TGTGCCAGCAGCCGCGGGACAGGGGGAGGAGAGACCCAGTACTTC
TRBV7-6,.,TRBJ2-2,.,CASSNERAELYTGELFF,TGTGCCAGCAGCAATGAGAGGGCCGAGTTATACACCGGGGAGCTGTTTTTT
TRBV6-2/TRBV6-3,many,TRBJ2-7,.,CAESEGLQGPYEQYF,TGTGCCGAATCCGAGGGGCTCCAGGGTCCCTACGAGCAGTACTTC
TRBV12-3/TRBV12-4,many,TRBJ2-3,TRBD1,CASRSTGDLRIGTQYF,TGTGCCAGCAGATCGACAGGGGATCTCCGGATCGGGACGCAGTATTTT
TRBV7-9,.,TRBJ2-3,.,CASSLGKGGISTDAQYF,TGTGCCAGCAGCCTTGGGAAAGGGGGAATTAGCACAGATGCGCAGTATTTT
TRBV15,.,TRBJ1-6,.,CATSDQGEVSPLHF,TGTGCCACCAGCGACCAGGGTGAAGTTTCACCCCTCCACTTT
TRBV3-1,.,TRBJ1-6,TRBD1,CASSAEGQGNSPLHF,TGTGCCAGCAGCGCTGAGGGACAGGGAAATTCACCCCTCCACTTT
TRBV12-3/TRBV12-4,.,TRBJ2-1,.,CASSLNPAITYNEQFF,TGTGCCAGCAGTTTGAATCCCGCCATAACTTACAATGAGCAGTTCTTC
TRBV27,many,TRBJ1-3,.,CASSLFPGTGNTIYF,TGTGCCAGCAGTTTATTTCCGGGGACTGGAAACACCATATATTTT
TRBV28,few,TRBJ1-1,TRBD1,CASSLRGGTDQAFF,TGTGCCAGCAGTCTTAGGGGGGGGACAGATCAAGCTTTCTTT
TRBV3-1,once,TRBJ2-7,.,CASCKQANYIDRSGYEQYF,TGTGCCAGCTGCAAGCAGGCGAATTACATAGACAGGAGCGGCTACGAGCAGTACTTC
TRBV5-6,.,TRBJ2-6,.,CASSLGSWGANVLTF,TGTGCCAGCAGCTTGGGGTCTTGGGGGGCCAACGTCCTGACTTTC
TRBV3-1,many,TRBJ2-1,TRBD2,CASSLRLADSEQFF,TGTGCCAGCAGCCTGAGACTAGCTGATAGTGAGCAGTTCTTC
TRBV12-3/TRBV12-4,many,TRBJ2-3,.,CASSIADTQYF,TGTGCCAGCAGCATAGCGGATACGCAGTATTTT
TRBV27,few,TRBJ2-7,TRBD2,CASSIQPSGSGYEQYF,TGTGCCAGCAGTATCCAACCTAGCGGTTCTGGTTACGAGCAGTACTTC
TRBV5-6,few,TRBJ2-7,TRBD1,CASSPGDSPYEQYF,TGTGCCAGCAGCCCCGGGGACAGTCCCTACGAGCAGTACTTC
TRBV21-1,.,TRBJ1-5,.,CASSSQKGPDSNQPQHF,TGTGCCAGCAGCTCCCAAAAGGGGCCGGATAGCAATCAGCCCCAGCATTTT
TRBV27,.,TRBJ2-1,.,CASRALMFDEQFF,TGTGCCAGCAGAGCCTTAATGTTCGATGAGCAGTTCTTC
TRBV12-3/TRBV12-4,.,TRBJ2-1,.,CASSYPPTGNEQFF,TGTGCCAGCAGTTATCCCCCGACCGGAAATGAGCAGTTCTTC
TRBV5-5,few,TRBJ2-1,.,CASSLWEGVLDEQFF,TGTGCCAGCAGCTTGTGGGAGGGGGTGCTTGATGAGCAGTTCTTC
TRBV6-6,many,TRBJ1-1,.,CASSPGSTEAFF,TGTGCCAGCAGTCCAGGGAGCACTGAAGCTTTCTTT
TRBV7-9,.,TRBJ2-7,TRBD1,CASLGTGQGVYEQYF,TGTGCCAGCTTGGGAACGGGACAGGGAGTCTACGAGCAGTACTTC
TRBV12-3/TRBV12-4,few,TRBJ2-4,.,CASSPGLGTLTNIQYF,TGTGCCAGCAGTCCCGGGCTGGGGACACTAACAAACATTCAGTACTTC
TRBV12-3/TRBV12-4,.,TRBJ2-7,TRBD2,CASSSPGLASNEQYF,TGTGCCAGCAGTTCCCCAGGACTAGCTAGCAACGAGCAGTACTTC
TRBV18,few,TRBJ2-1,.,CASSPPTNYNEQFF,TGTGCCAGCTCACCACCCACGAACTACAATGAGCAGTTCTTC
TRBV7-8,few,TRBJ2-7,.,CASSFTGGPQEQYF,TGTGCCAGCAGCTTTACCGGGGGGCCCCAAGAGCAGTACTTC
TRBV5-1,many,TRBJ2-7,.,CASSHLQAYEQYF,TGCGCCAGCAGCCACCTCCAAGCCTACGAGCAGTACTTC
TRBV15,many,TRBJ1-6,.,CATSISQDGLDPLHF,TGTGCCACCAGCATCTCCCAAGACGGTTTGGATCCCCTCCACTTT
TRBV7-2,few,TRBJ2-7,.,CASSSHLGYSPEQYF,TGTGCCAGCAGCTCCCATTTAGGGTACTCACCCGAGCAGTACTTC
TRBV15,few,TRBJ1-1,.,CATGVVDLNTEAFF,TGTGCCACGGGTGTAGTAGACTTGAACACTGAAGCTTTCTTT
TRBV12-3/TRBV12-4,.,TRBJ1-2,.,CASSTGNYGYTF,TGTGCCAGCAGCACAGGGAACTATGGCTACACCTTC
TRBV24-1,few,TRBJ2-3,TRBD2,CATSEGLAGTQYF,TGTGCCACCAGTGAAGGACTAGCGGGTACGCAGTATTTT
TRBV9,few,TRBJ2-1,TRBD2,CASSVIGTSGSWGNEQFF,TGTGCCAGCAGCGTTATCGGGACTAGCGGGAGTTGGGGCAATGAGCAGTTCTTC
TRBV7-2,few,TRBJ1-2,.,CASSLLGGYTF,TGTGCCAGCAGCCTCCTTGGTGGCTACACCTTC
TRBV2,.,TRBJ2-2,.,CASSEVVGNTGELFF,TGTGCCAGCAGTGAAGTCGTCGGGAACACCGGGGAGCTGTTTTTT
TRBV19,.,TRBJ1-2,.,CASTGGSDGYTF,TGTGCCAGTACTGGAGGATCCGATGGCTACACCTTC
TRBV15,.,TRBJ2-7,TRBD1,CATSRDFGRTGVPYEQYF,TGTGCCACCAGCAGAGATTTTGGAAGGACAGGGGTCCCCTACGAGCAGTACTTC
TRBV12-5,many,TRBJ2-1,.,CASGLVPLNEQFF,TGTGCTAGTGGTTTGGTGCCGCTCAATGAGCAGTTCTTC
TRBV9,.,TRBJ1-5,.,CASSSAGVGQPQHF,TGTGCCAGCAGCAGCGCTGGAGTCGGGCAGCCCCAGCATTTT